These 23 T cell receptor beta chains originate from one sample sequenced in a study of blood T cell repertoires in COVID-19. Here immunoSEQ multiplex PCR was the method, and the copy in TCRdb shows in-frame clones only, minus some. The sample records approximately 290,000 clones, 75% to 95% being singletons. What was sequenced was PBMCs or T cells enriched from blood (not recorded which). The receptors were sampled from a woman younger than 45 who had recovered from COVID-19.

The chain has TRBV20-1 and TRBJ1-6, with unresolved D. Germline CDR1 and CDR2: DFQATT and SNEGSKA (reference sequence). This CDR3 has 10 amino acids. Trimming took off 6 bases at V and 15 bases at J, with 12 bases between the two ends. CDR3 protein: CSAPNPGLHF. Here the CDR3 DNA reads TGCAGTGCCCCAAACCCGGGCCTCCACTTT.

The chain recombines TRBV30 with TRBJ1-1; D is unresolved. The V gene's germline CDR1 is GTSNPN and CDR2 SVGIG (reference sequence). The CDR3 has 15 amino acids. Trimming took 4 bases from V and 0 from J, leaving 15 bases between them. CDR3: CAWNQLPGVNTEAFF. CDR3 coding DNA: TGTGCCTGGAACCAGCTACCGGGAGTGAACACTGAAGCTTTCTTT.

Details on this clone: One end of the junction fails to match germline, which may point to a read error. The chain recombines TRBV7-7 with TRBJ2-1; 9 nucleotides align to TRBD2. Germline V lookup: CDR1 SSHAT, CDR2 FNYEAQ (reference sequence). The CDR3 runs to 15 residues. The CDR3 loop is CASSPGVAGDNEQFF. CDR3 nucleotides: TGTGCTAGCAGCCCCGGGGTAGCGGGAGACAATGAGCAGTTCTTC.

This clone was picked up a small number of times. The chain is built from TRBV19 and TRBJ2-2, with 9 bases identical to TRBD1. The V segment lost 10 bases and the J segment 0 bases; nucleotides outside the gene matches: 3. There are 14 residues in the CDR3. CDR1 LNHDA and CDR2 SQIVND come from the germline V gene (reference sequence). CDR3 DNA sequence: TGTGCCACCCGACAGGGGGCGAACACCGGGGAGCTGTTTTTT. It specifies CATRQGANTGELFF.

The chain is built from TRBV6-5 and TRBJ2-7, with 10 bases lining up with TRBD2. V shed 2 bases and J 7 bases; nucleotides not matched to a gene: 8. The CDR3 runs 15 residues. Germline lookup yields CDR1 MNHEY and CDR2 SVGAGI. The CDR3 protein is CASSYVASGSGEQYF. CDR3 DNA sequence: TGTGCCAGCAGTTACGTGGCTAGCGGGAGTGGGGAGCAGTACTTC.

The chain joins TRBV7-2 to TRBJ1-1; tentative D call: TRBD1 (6 bases). CDR1 is SGHTA and CDR2 is FQGNSA in the germline V gene. The CDR3 loop spans 12 amino acids. V lost 4 bases to trimming and J lost 9 bases, with 12 bases between them. CDR3 amino acids: CASSSRGSKAFF. CDR3 sequence (DNA): TGTGCCAGCAGCTCAAGGGGGTCCAAAGCTTTCTTT.

The rearrangement joins TRBV7-8 to TRBJ1-4, with TRBD1 as a possible D gene (5 bases). The CDR3 contains 14 residues. Trimming shortened V by 4 bases and J by 5 bases, and 11 bases separated the two germline ends. The germline gives CDR1 SGHVS, CDR2 FQNEAQ. CDR3 residues: CASSSVQGNEKLFF. CDR3 coding DNA: TGTGCCAGCAGCTCGGTTCAGGGAAATGAAAAACTGTTTTTT.

J is TRBJ1-2 and V is TRBV6-2 or TRBV6-3, with a weak D call TRBD1 (5 bases). The CDR3 is 14 amino acids. From germline, CDR1 is MNHEY and CDR2 SVGEGT. The V end lost 4 bases, the J end lost 7 bases, and 16 bases lay between the germline ends. CDR3 bases: TGTGCCAGCAGTTCGCGCGGGGGATCGGTTGGCTACACCTTC. Protein: CASSSRGGSVGYTF.

This clone was seen a single time. The chain combines TRBV6-2 or TRBV6-3 with TRBJ1-5; D possibly corresponds to TRBD1 (5 bases). The CDR3 spans 12 residues. The germline V gene has CDR1 MNHEY and CDR2 SVGEGT. Trimming took 5 bases from V and 5 from J, leaving 7 bases between them. The CDR3 DNA reads TGTGCCAGCAGTCAAGGGGATCAGCCCCAGCATTTT. Amino acids: CASSQGDQPQHF.

The V and J genes are TRBV30 and TRBJ2-2; 8 bases agree with TRBD1. CDR1 is GTSNPN and CDR2 is SVGIG in the germline V gene (reference sequence). CDR3 length: 15 residues. The V and J ends lost 5 bases and 0 bases, in that order; junction bases with no gene match: 5. CDR3 nucleotides: TGTGCCTGGGAGGGACAGGCAGCGAACACCGGGGAGCTGTTTTTT. Protein: CAWEGQAANTGELFF.

The chain has TRBV10-2 and TRBJ2-3, with D perhaps matching TRBD1 (5 bases). Germline loops: CDR1 WSHSY, CDR2 SAAADI. The V and J ends lost 3 bases and 4 bases respectively, with 11 bases between them. The CDR3 length is 14 residues. CDR3 nucleotide sequence: TGCGCCAGCAGTGAAGACGCAGGGTCAGATACGCAGTATTTT. Translated, it gives CASSEDAGSDTQYF.

V usage is TRBV28 and J usage is TRBJ2-1; TRBD2 matches 12 bases. CDR3 length: 15 residues. CDR1 is MDHEN and CDR2 is SYDVKM in the germline V gene. V shed 4 bases, J shed 7 bases, and the junction held 5 bases outside the gene matches. The CDR3 DNA is TGTGCCAGCAGTTACCCGACTAGCGGGAGAAATGAGCAGTTCTTC. It is translated as CASSYPTSGRNEQFF.

J is TRBJ2-3 and V is TRBV9; TRBD2 is a possible D gene (5 bases). The CDR3 has 16 amino acids. CDR1 and CDR2 (germline): SGDLS, YYNGEE. V was pared by 4 bases and J by 0 bases, with 15 bases between. The CDR3 bases are TGTGCCAGCAGCCCTCGCCTAGCCCCGAGCACAGATACGCAGTATTTT. Translated, it gives CASSPRLAPSTDTQYF.

The chain combines TRBV10-3 with TRBJ1-2, with a tentative D call TRBD1 (6 bases). This CDR3 region has 17 residues. Deletions cut 4 bases from V and 1 base from J, with 19 bases between. CDR1 is ENHRY, CDR2 SYGVKD, per germline. The DNA for the CDR3 is TGTGCCATCAGTGGGGGCAGGGGCGGATCTAGTAACTATGGCTACACCTTC. Protein product: CAISGGRGGSSNYGYTF.

The chain links TRBV5-6 to TRBJ2-3, with 8 bases identical to TRBD2. The germline gives CDR1 SGHDT, CDR2 YYEEEE. The V segment lost 2 bases and the J segment 3 bases; nucleotides outside the gene matches: 11. CDR3 size: 17 residues. The CDR3 loop reads CASSFASLAGITDTQYF. DNA for the CDR3: TGTGCCAGCAGCTTCGCCTCGCTAGCGGGTATAACAGATACGCAGTATTTT.

This rearrangement joins TRBV7-8 to TRBJ2-3; D gene uncertain. The V gene's germline CDR1 is SGHVS and CDR2 FQNEAQ. The CDR3 has 14 residues. Trimming removed 1 base at V and 5 bases at J, with 10 bases between. The CDR3 nucleotides read TGTGCCAGCAGCTTAGTGAGTGGTGGAGATACGCAGTATTTT. Residues: CASSLVSGGDTQYF.

This sequence joins TRBV18 and TRBJ1-6, with 8 bases lining up with TRBD1. The length of the CDR3 is 17 residues. CDR1 is KGHSH, CDR2 LQKENI, per germline. J was trimmed by 8 bases and V by 3 bases; bases with no gene match: 12. CDR3: CASSPRDRQTLYSPLHF. The CDR3, as DNA: TGTGCCAGCTCACCCCGGGACAGGCAGACCCTTTATTCACCCCTCCACTTT.

This chain uses TRBV15 with TRBJ2-6; 8 bases line up with TRBD1. CDR3 length: 16 amino acids. The ends lost 4 bases at V and 1 base at J; junction bases unmatched: 3. Germline V lookup: CDR1 LNHNV, CDR2 YYDKDF (reference sequence). CDR3 in amino acids: CATSTRTGSGANVLTF. The CDR3 DNA follows: TGTGCCACCAGCACCCGGACAGGGTCTGGGGCCAACGTCCTGACTTTC.

This sequence joins TRBV15 and TRBJ1-5; TRBD1 might be the D (5 bases). The CDR3 is 14 residues long. Germline loops: CDR1 LNHNV, CDR2 YYDKDF (reference sequence). Trimming removed 5 bases at V and 4 bases at J, with 12 bases between. CDR3 amino acids: CATSVVQGNQPQHF. The CDR3, as DNA: TGTGCCACCAGCGTGGTTCAGGGAAATCAGCCCCAGCATTTT.

This chain connects TRBV6-1 to TRBJ2-1; 7 bases are shared with TRBD1. Germline V lookup: CDR1 MNHNS, CDR2 SASEGT. V dropped 3 bases and J dropped 2; count of bases not matched to a gene: 4. The CDR3 is 15 residues long. CDR3 sequence (DNA): TGTGCCAGCAGTGATTCTGGACAGGCCTACAATGAGCAGTTCTTC. As protein: CASSDSGQAYNEQFF.

The rearrangement links TRBV5-1 to TRBJ1-2; tentatively, D is TRBD1 (5 bases). Trimming cost V 1 base and J 3 bases, with 10 bases left between them. The CDR3 totals 14 residues. CDR1 is SGHRS and CDR2 is YFSETQ in the germline V gene. DNA of the CDR3: TGCGCCAGCAGCTTGTTGGGGGGAGACTATGGCTACACCTTC. The encoded protein is CASSLLGGDYGYTF. Filled out from reference TRBV5-1 and TRBJ1-2, the complete variable domain reads KAGVTQTPRYLIKTRGQQVTLSCSPISGHRSVSWYQQTPGQGLQFLFEYFSETQRNKGNFPGRFSGRQFSNSRSEMNVSTLELGDSALYLCASSLLGGDYGYTFGSGTRLTVV.

The chain is built from TRBV5-5 and TRBJ1-2; 7 bases fit TRBD1. The CDR3 loop spans 13 amino acids. The germline V gene encodes CDR1 SGHKS and CDR2 YYEKEE (reference sequence). V trimming: 0 bases; J trimming: 14 bases; junction bases outside the gene matches: 10. CDR3 loop: CASSLGGGAFHTF. CDR3 nucleotides: TGTGCCAGCAGCTTGGGAGGGGGCGCTTTTCATACCTTC.

The genes are TRBV3-1 (or the pseudogene TRBV3-2) and TRBJ1-5; tentative D call: TRBD1 (6 bases). V was cut by 6 bases and J by 6 bases, with 18 bases left in between. This CDR3 is built from 15 residues. Germline V CDR1 and CDR2: LGHDT, YNNKEL (reference sequence). The CDR3 DNA sequence: TGTGCCAGCAGTCGATCACGGACAGCAGGTCAGCCCCAGCATTTT. It yields the protein CASSRSRTAGQPQHF.